This T cell receptor (beta chain) was sequenced during a study of regulatory T cells in long-lasting Graves disease. Sequencing libraries for TCR beta were prepared with iRepertoire HTBI primers and Arm-PCR of CDR3 regions. TCRdb itself ran the multiplex PCR reads through MiXCR, one entry per CDR3 protein. Of some 240,000 distinct CDR3 sequences in the sample, roughly a fifth were seen once. This clonotype was seen many times. The antigen is not known. Study-wide points: It was in persistent disease that TRBV28, TRBJ1-2 and TRBJ2-5 were favored.

Documented time point: newly diagnosed GD, antithyroid drugs for less than 3 months. Preparation of the TCR library used RNA extracted from PBMCs. Germline CDR1 reads MDHEN; CDR2 reads SYDVKM. This CDR3 comprises 15 residues. Trimming took off 3 bases at V and 2 bases at J, with 8 bases between the two ends. The sample was also reused in another study, on T cells in Graves' hyperthyroidism and ophthalmopathy. That paper notes: Orbital computed tomography, thyroid ultrasound, serum thyroxine and TRAb, and clinical symptoms together informed the diagnoses.

This clonotype originated in a woman in her twenties or thirties with Graves disease. This chain joins TRBV28 and TRBJ2-6; possibly TRBD1 for D (5 bases). Sequencing used peripheral blood mononuclear cells (PBMCs), obtained at new diagnosis, from a patient treated with antithyroid drugs. The CDR3 DNA reads TGTGCCAGCAGTTTTGCAGGGACTGGGGCCAACGTCCTGACTTTC. Translation gives CASSFAGTGANVLTF. The full variable domain, in which reference TRBV28 and TRBJ2-6 provide the parts outside the CDR3, is DVKVTQSSRYLVKRTGEKVFLECVQDMDHENMFWYRQDPGLGLRLIYFSYDVKMKEKGDIPEGYSVSREKKERFSLILESASTNQTSMYLCASSFAGTGANVLTFGAGSRLTVL.